This T cell receptor (beta chain) was captured in a study of blood T cell repertoires in COVID-19. The wider study: PBMCs, B-cell-depleted T cells, or T cells were the source of the cDNA or gDNA that made up the material.

This clone has more than one count but fewer than ten. The V and J ends lost 3 bases and 1 base respectively, with 18 bases between them. CDR3 size: 17 residues. In germline, CDR1 is KGHSH, CDR2 LQKENI. In the original processing: It was from reference gene primer amplification that nucleated cell counts were estimated. The protocol was immunoSEQ multiplex PCR, while the TCRdb copy is restricted to in-frame clones and leaves out a portion. V and J calls and clone size are those listed in that table; D and trimming were worked out from the DNA. The sample holds 250,000 to 350,000 clones; about nine tenths are singletons and the top ten take about 2.3%.

Material: peripheral blood. The TCR sequence derives from a young man with active or convalescent COVID-19. The chain couples TRBV18 to TRBJ1-1; D is perhaps TRBD1 (6 bases). The CDR3 sequence: CASSPSRGLKTNTEAFF. In DNA, the CDR3 is TGTGCCAGCTCACCGTCGCGGGGGCTCAAAACGAACACTGAAGCTTTCTTT. The full variable domain, with the rest looked up from reference TRBV18 and TRBJ1-1, is NAGVMQNPRHLVRRRGQEARLRCSPMKGHSHVYWYRQLPEEGLKFMVYLQKENIIDESGMPKERFSAEFPKEGPSILRIQQVVRGDSAAYFCASSPSRGLKTNTEAFFGQGTRLTVV.